Shown below are 6 T cell receptor beta chains from a single sample sequenced in a study of T cell responses to AZD1222 COVID-19 vaccine (dated by TCRdb to the early 2020s). Libraries were prepared through the immunoSEQ multiplex PCR assay. TCRdb retrieved this table from immuneACCESS and kept in-frame rearrangements only. Not all clones are present; in checked studies, unresolved V genes account for under half, and no reason is known for the remainder. This sample lists tens of thousands of clones; roughly 84% were detected once. The ten largest clones represent less than 25% of the sample. In the paper's terms, the time point label means: baseline before first vaccination. The sample here was peripheral blood, taken on day 0 of AZD1222 vaccination. These receptors all stem from an adult in good health.

The V call is TRBV19, the J call TRBJ2-3, with D unclear. V gave up 3 bases and J gave up 1 base, with 17 bases separating them. This CDR3 comprises 17 residues. CDR1 and CDR2 (germline): LNHDA, SQIVND (reference sequence). The CDR3 protein is CASSIPSFTRGTDTQYF. The DNA for the CDR3 is TGTGCCAGTAGTATCCCCTCATTTACTCGGGGCACAGATACGCAGTATTTT.

The chain carries TRBV19 and TRBJ2-2; D not resolved. Germline V gene lookup returns CDR1 LNHDA and CDR2 SQIVND (reference sequence). Deletions cut 5 bases from V and 0 bases from J, with 4 bases between. The CDR3 consists of 13 residues. The CDR3 DNA reads TGTGCCAGTAGTCCCGCGAACACCGGGGAGCTGTTTTTT. Residues: CASSPANTGELFF.

The chain employs TRBV11-3 and TRBJ2-1, with 7 nucleotides matching TRBD2. This CDR3 contains 14 residues. The trim removed 6 bases at V and 9 bases at J, leaving 11 bases unmatched. From germline, CDR1 is SGHNT and CDR2 YENEEA. The CDR3 nucleotides are TGTGCCAGCAGGGACGGGGGGACCAGAGCTGAGCAGTTCTTC. It specifies CASRDGGTRAEQFF.

The J gene is TRBJ2-7, the V gene TRBV28; 10 bases are a match to TRBD2. Germline assignment: CDR1 MDHEN and CDR2 SYDVKM. The length of the CDR3 is 16 residues. The junction had 12 bases not matched to a gene; V was cut back by 3 bases and J by 7 bases. The CDR3 region is CASSFSSGGIRGEQYF. The CDR3 DNA sequence: TGTGCCAGCAGTTTCTCTAGCGGGGGTATACGGGGAGAGCAGTACTTC.

This chain connects TRBV3-1 (or the pseudogene TRBV3-2) to TRBJ1-1; D gene uncertain. Germline CDR1 and CDR2: LGHDT and YNNKEL (reference sequence). The CDR3 spans 13 residues. V was clipped by 1 base and J by 5 bases, with 8 bases between them. The CDR3 reads CASSQVGRTEAFF. The CDR3 DNA is TGTGCCAGCAGCCAAGTTGGGAGAACTGAAGCTTTCTTT.

V is TRBV11-2 and J is TRBJ2-5, with 7 positions matching TRBD1. The germline CDR1 and CDR2 sequences are SGHAT and FQNNGV. The ends lost 2 bases at V and 4 bases at J; junction bases unmatched: 10. The CDR3 loop spans 16 amino acids. Here the CDR3 reads CASSLSLDRAGETQYF. The CDR3, as DNA: TGTGCCAGCAGCTTATCCCTCGACAGGGCGGGAGAGACCCAGTACTTC.